This record looks at one T cell receptor beta chain sequence and its context. The method was immunoSEQ multiplex PCR; TCRdb's version includes in-frame clones alone and lacks a portion of them. The sample comprises 250,000 to 300,000 clones, approximately 83% of which are singletons, and about 11% rests with the top ten. J lost 0 bases, V lost 4 bases, and 11 bases had no gene match. Germline values: CDR1 SGHKS, CDR2 YYEKEE (reference sequence). This CDR3 has 19 residues. The data were taken from a study of blood T cell repertoires in COVID-19. Background on the study: From T cells, B-cell-depleted T cells, or PBMCs came the material, which was cDNA or gDNA.

This TCR came from a woman in her 70s with acute or convalescent COVID-19. Input material: peripheral blood. The V call is TRBV5-5, the J call TRBJ2-6, with TRBD1 matching over 9 bases. DNA of the CDR3: TGTGCCAGCAGCCTCCTGGGGGGACAGGGAGGCTCTGGGGCCAACGTCCTGACTTTC. Translation gives CASSLLGGQGGSGANVLTF.